The 9 T cell receptor beta chains below come from one sample, sequenced in a study of T cell responses to AZD1222 COVID-19 vaccine. TCRdb's copy holds only in-frame clones and misses some; the assay was immunoSEQ multiplex PCR. In the table there are 60,000 to 70,000 clones, around 86% of which are singletons. The material was peripheral blood, obtained on day 0 of AZD1222 vaccination. The source of these receptors is an adult in good health.

This chain uses TRBV6-5 with TRBJ1-6; 8 bases fit TRBD1. Germline V gene sequence: CDR1 MNHEY, CDR2 SVGAGI. This CDR3 spans 14 amino acids. J gave up 9 bases and V 11 bases, and 12 bases lay outside the gene matches. The CDR3 sequence: CAGAGGTGSSPLHF. In DNA, the CDR3 is TGTGCCGGCGCGGGGGGGACAGGTTCTTCACCCCTCCACTTT.

This chain uses TRBV12-3 or TRBV12-4 with TRBJ1-2; unclear D gene. Trimming took 5 bases from V and 2 from J, leaving 9 bases between them. This CDR3 contains 13 residues. CDR3 residues: CASSARVNYGYTF. Written as DNA, the CDR3 is TGTGCCAGCAGTGCTAGGGTAAACTATGGCTACACCTTC.

V and J are TRBV6-5 and TRBJ1-2; the D is unclear. CDR1 and CDR2 from the germline V gene are MNHEY and SVGAGI. This CDR3 has 12 residues. The ends were cut back, 4 bases at V and 4 bases at J, with 7 bases in the middle. CDR3 in amino acids: CASSFDFYGYTF. The CDR3 DNA is TGTGCCAGCAGTTTTGACTTCTATGGCTACACCTTC.

The rearrangement links TRBV3-1 (or the pseudogene TRBV3-2) to TRBJ2-7; TRBD1 matches 8 bases. Looked up from germline, CDR1 is LGHDT and CDR2 is YNNKEL (reference sequence). V gave up 4 bases and J gave up 3 bases; unmatched junction bases: 8. This CDR3 has 15 amino acids. The chain's CDR3 is CASSPRGTGDYEQYF. The CDR3 DNA reads as TGTGCCAGCAGCCCGCGAGGGACAGGAGACTACGAGCAGTACTTC.

The chain couples TRBV14 to TRBJ1-1, with a tentative D call TRBD1 (5 bases). This CDR3 is built from 16 residues. Per the germline V gene, CDR1 is SGHDN and CDR2 is FVKESK. Trimming shortened V by 5 bases and J by 2 bases, and 18 bases separated the two germline ends. This CDR3 is CASSETAGTVNTEAFF. Written as DNA, the CDR3 is TGTGCCAGCAGCGAAACTGCCGGGACGGTTAACACTGAAGCTTTCTTT.

The CDR3, as DNA: TGTGCCAGCAGCCCGACGGACAGAGATACGCAGTATTTT. It specifies CASSPTDRDTQYF. This chain connects TRBV3-1 (or the pseudogene TRBV3-2) to TRBJ2-3; perhaps TRBD1 as D (6 bases). The CDR3 extends over 13 amino acids. Germline-derived CDR1 and CDR2 are LGHDT and YNNKEL (reference sequence). Trimming took 4 bases from V and 5 from J, leaving 10 bases between them.

The gene calls are TRBV19 and TRBJ2-3; a weak D match, TRBD2 (6 bases). The germline CDR1 and CDR2 sequences are LNHDA and SQIVND (reference sequence). This CDR3 is built from 14 residues. Trimming cost V 6 bases and J 1 base, with 11 bases left between them. The CDR3 DNA sequence: TGTGCCAGTAGAAATAGCGGTGGCACAGATACGCAGTATTTT. It translates to CASRNSGGTDTQYF.

The chain couples TRBV3-1 (or the pseudogene TRBV3-2) to TRBJ1-5; D gene unclear. CDR1 LGHDT and CDR2 YNNKEL come from the germline V gene (reference sequence). V lost 1 base and J 1 base, leaving 8 bases between the germline ends. The CDR3 is 15 residues long. CDR3: CASSQGQQSNQPQHF. CDR3 nucleotides: TGTGCCAGCAGCCAAGGTCAACAGAGCAATCAGCCCCAGCATTTT.

The chain employs TRBV5-4 and TRBJ1-2, with D unresolved. V was trimmed by 0 bases and J by 4 bases, leaving 7 bases between them. The CDR3 length is 13 residues. Germline assignment: CDR1 SGHNT and CDR2 YYREEE (reference sequence). The CDR3 DNA sequence: TGTGCCAGCAGCTTGGCGGACGGCTATGGCTACACCTTC. Its protein is CASSLADGYGYTF.